This TCR beta chain appears in the sequencing data of a study of cytomegalovirus exposure and HLA in healthy donors. Study-level background: Both the 120 or so validation repertoires and the approximately 700 first-cohort repertoires used the same platform, as reported by a later analysis.

Germline V gene sequence: CDR1 SGHAT, CDR2 FQNNGV. V was clipped by 4 bases and J by 3 bases, with 12 bases between them. The CDR3 has 14 residues. Measured with immunoSEQ multiplex PCR; TCRdb has only the in-frame clones, and not every one. The sample lists around 71,000 clones, approximately 96% seen once, with over 1.2% in the top ten. The study drew the donors from its roughly 130-subject validation cohort, separate from the roughly 700-subject first cohort. The source of this sequence is a man younger than 30 in good health and CMV-seropositive. Sequencing was performed on PBMCs. This chain uses TRBV11-2 with TRBJ1-1; a weak D match, TRBD1 (5 bases). The CDR3 loop reads CASSSPGLYTEAFF. The CDR3 coding sequence is TGTGCCAGCAGCTCACCGGGACTTTACACTGAAGCTTTCTTT.